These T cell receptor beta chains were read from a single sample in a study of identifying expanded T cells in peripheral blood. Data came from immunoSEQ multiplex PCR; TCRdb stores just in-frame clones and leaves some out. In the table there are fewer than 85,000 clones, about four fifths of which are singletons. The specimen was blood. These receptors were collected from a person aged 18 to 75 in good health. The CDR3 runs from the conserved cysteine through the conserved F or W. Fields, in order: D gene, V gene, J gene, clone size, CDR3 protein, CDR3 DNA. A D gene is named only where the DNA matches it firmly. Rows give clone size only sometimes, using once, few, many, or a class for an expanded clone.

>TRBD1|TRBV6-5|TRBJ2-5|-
CASRSPGQGQTQYF
TGTGCCAGCAGATCCCCGGGACAGGGCCAGACCCAGTACTTC
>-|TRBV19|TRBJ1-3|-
CASTLGVGNTIYF
TGTGCCAGTACCCTAGGGGTAGGAAACACCATATATTTT
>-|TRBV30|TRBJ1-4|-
CAWRGGANEKLFF
TGTGCCTGGAGGGGAGGTGCTAATGAAAAACTGTTTTTT
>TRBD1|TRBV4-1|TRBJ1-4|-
CASSRTGGGGGGNEKLFF
TGCGCCAGCAGCCGTACAGGGGGAGGGGGTGGTGGTAATGAAAAACTGTTTTTT
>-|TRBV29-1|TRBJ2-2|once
CSVGKQGAGELFF
TGCAGCGTTGGAAAACAGGGCGCCGGGGAGCTGTTTTTT
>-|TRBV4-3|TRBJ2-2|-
CASSQGAGFAGELFF
TGCGCCAGCAGCCAAGGGGCAGGGTTCGCCGGGGAGCTGTTTTTT
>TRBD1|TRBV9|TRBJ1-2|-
CASSVMATGGNGYTF
TGTGCCAGCAGCGTAATGGCGACAGGGGGAAATGGCTACACCTTC
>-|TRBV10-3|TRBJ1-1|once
CAISERGGTGSTEAFF
TGTGCCATCAGTGAGCGAGGTGGTACAGGTTCCACTGAAGCTTTCTTT
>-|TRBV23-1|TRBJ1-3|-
CASTKGHGGHTIYF
TGCGCCAGCACTAAGGGACATGGGGGCCACACCATATATTTT
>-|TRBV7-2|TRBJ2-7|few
CASSLTVYEQYF
TGTGCCAGCAGCTTAACAGTCTACGAGCAGTACTTC
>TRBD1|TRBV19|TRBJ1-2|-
CASSFRQGPNYGYTF
TGTGCCAGTAGTTTTCGACAGGGGCCTAACTATGGCTACACCTTC
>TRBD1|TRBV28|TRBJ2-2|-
CASRRDRGYTGELFF
TGTGCCAGCAGGAGGGACAGGGGATACACCGGGGAGCTGTTTTTT
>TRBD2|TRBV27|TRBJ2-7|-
CASSPSGSYEQYF
TGTGCCAGCAGTCCTAGCGGATCCTACGAGCAGTACTTC
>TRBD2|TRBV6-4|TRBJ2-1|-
CASSVAGGPNEQFF
TGTGCCAGCAGTGTTGCGGGAGGGCCAAATGAGCAGTTCTTC
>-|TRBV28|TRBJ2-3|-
CASSRPGTSTDTQYF
TGTGCCAGCAGCCGTCCCGGGACTAGCACAGATACGCAGTATTTT
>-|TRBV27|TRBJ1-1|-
CASSLSDRKNTEAFF
TGTGCCAGCAGTTTATCTGACAGGAAGAACACTGAAGCTTTCTTT
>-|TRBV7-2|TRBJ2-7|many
CATSLYLNEQYF
TGTGCCACCTCTCTCTATCTTAACGAGCAGTACTTC
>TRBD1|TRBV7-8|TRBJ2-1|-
CASSFRTGYNEQFF
TGTGCCAGCAGCTTCCGGACAGGGTACAATGAGCAGTTCTTC
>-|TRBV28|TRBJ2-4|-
CASSLRGNVVYF
TGTGCCAGCAGTTTGAGGGGGAACGTGGTGTACTTC
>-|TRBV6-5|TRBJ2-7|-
CASTQTLSSGTQYF
TGTGCCAGCACTCAGACCCTATCCAGTGGTACGCAGTACTTC
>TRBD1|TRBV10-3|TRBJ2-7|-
CAISDGTGNEQYF
TGTGCCATCAGTGACGGGACAGGTAACGAGCAGTACTTC
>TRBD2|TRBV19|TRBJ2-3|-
CASSRTRGADTQYF
TGTGCCAGTAGTAGGACCCGGGGGGCAGATACGCAGTATTTT
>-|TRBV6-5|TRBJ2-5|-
CASSYLPGSRQETQYF
TGTGCCAGCAGTTACCTCCCAGGGTCACGCCAAGAGACCCAGTACTTC
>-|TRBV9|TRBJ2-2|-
CASSKRGTGELFF
TGTGCCAGCAGCAAGAGGGGCACCGGGGAGCTGTTTTTT
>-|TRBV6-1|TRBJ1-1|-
CPQHQKRKNTEAFF
TGTCCACAGCACCAGAAACGGAAGAACACTGAAGCTTTCTTT
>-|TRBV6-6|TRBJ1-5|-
CASSYREGDQPQHF
TGTGCCAGCAGTTACAGGGAGGGGGATCAGCCCCAGCATTTT
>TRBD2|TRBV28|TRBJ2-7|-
CASSARLAGSYEQYF
TGTGCCAGCAGTGCTAGACTAGCGGGCTCCTACGAGCAGTACTTC
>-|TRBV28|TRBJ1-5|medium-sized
CASSLWNQPQHF
TGTGCCAGCAGTTTATGGAATCAGCCCCAGCATTTT
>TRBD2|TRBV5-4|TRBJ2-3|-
CASSGRVRETDTQYF
TGTGCCAGCAGCGGGAGGGTGAGGGAGACAGATACGCAGTATTTT
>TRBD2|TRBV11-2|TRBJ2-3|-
CASSFSGITDTQYF
TGTGCCAGCAGCTTTAGCGGGATCACAGATACGCAGTATTTT
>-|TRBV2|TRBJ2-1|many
CASSGDAAGWNEQFF
TGTGCCAGCAGTGGGGATGCGGCGGGGTGGAATGAGCAGTTCTTC
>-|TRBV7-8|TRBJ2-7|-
CASSPGRFTYEQYF
TGTGCCAGCAGTCCGGGCCGATTCACCTACGAGCAGTACTTC
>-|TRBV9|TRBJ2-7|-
CASSAGEQYF
TGTGCCAGCAGCGCTGGGGAGCAGTACTTC
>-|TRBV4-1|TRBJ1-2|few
CASSQDNYGYTF
TGCGCCAGCAGCCAAGATAACTATGGCTACACCTTC